The 10 T cell receptor beta chains listed next were all sequenced from one sample in a study of shared clonotypes between healthy human individuals (dated by TCRdb to about 2020). The library was prepared using the immunoSEQ multiplex PCR assay. TCRdb provides this immuneACCESS table in a form limited to in-frame rearrangements. Some clones are lacking; in checked studies, under half of them reflect an unresolved V gene, and why the rest are absent is not known. Present in this sample are roughly 2.1 million clones, roughly 91% of which were seen just once. Roughly 1.8% of the sample is taken by the ten largest. For the CD8 naive samples, CD45RO-negative cells were positively selected for CCR7, yielding a CD45RA+CCR7+ population from which TemRA cells were excluded. What was sequenced was naive CD8+ T cells from PBMCs. The cell subset or site label on this specimen signifies: CD45RA+CCR7+. All receptors come from a young man in good health. Some clones in this sample may be carry-over from other donors' samples.

This clone is a singleton in its sample. The rearrangement joins TRBV2 to TRBJ1-3; a possible D gene is TRBD1 (5 bases). CDR1 is SNHLY, CDR2 FYNNEI, per germline. The CDR3 runs to 15 residues. V dropped 6 bases and J dropped 2 bases, with 14 bases sitting between them. Here the CDR3 reads CASSGGVLTGNTIYF. The CDR3 coding sequence is TGTGCCAGCAGCGGGGGGGTTCTGACTGGAAACACCATATATTTT.

The CDR3 is CASRGPLDEQFF. In DNA, the CDR3 is TGTGCCAGCAGGGGACCCCTCGATGAGCAGTTCTTC. The J gene is TRBJ2-1, the V gene TRBV14; either TRBD1 or TRBD2 may fit D (5 bases each). CDR3 length: 12 amino acids. Trimming took off 6 bases at V and 8 bases at J, with 11 bases between the two ends. Germline V lookup: CDR1 SGHDN, CDR2 FVKESK. Filled out from reference TRBV14 and TRBJ2-1, the complete variable domain reads EAGVTQFPSHSVIEKGQTVTLRCDPISGHDNLYWYRRVMGKEIKFLLHFVKESKQDESGMPNNRFLAERTGGTYSTLKVQPAELEDSGVYFCASRGPLDEQFFGPGTRLTVL.

V is TRBV19 and J is TRBJ1-4; perhaps TRBD1 as D (6 bases). CDR3 length: 17 amino acids. Germline V gene sequence: CDR1 LNHDA, CDR2 SQIVND (reference sequence). Trimming took 4 bases from V and 3 from J, leaving 18 bases between them. The CDR3 reads CASSNWQGNSANEKLFF. The CDR3 nucleotides are TGTGCCAGTAGTAACTGGCAGGGGAATAGTGCTAATGAAAAACTGTTTTTT.

The V gene is TRBV28, the J gene TRBJ2-1; D is perhaps TRBD2 (5 bases). Trimming removed 6 bases from V and 0 bases from J, with 18 bases in between. The CDR3 runs 17 residues. CDR1 and CDR2 (germline): MDHEN, SYDVKM. CDR3 in DNA: TGTGCCAGCAGAAACGGGGTGGGCAGTCCCTCCTACAATGAGCAGTTCTTC. This sequence encodes CASRNGVGSPSYNEQFF.

The rearrangement joins TRBV7-9 to TRBJ2-7; TRBD1 matches at 9 bases. Germline CDR1 reads SEHNR; CDR2 reads FQNEAQ (reference sequence). This CDR3 has 15 residues. J was trimmed by 5 bases and V by 2 bases; bases with no gene match: 7. The CDR3 sequence is CASSLFGTGWDEQYF. CDR3 sequence (DNA): TGTGCCAGCAGCTTATTCGGGACAGGGTGGGACGAGCAGTACTTC.

In regard to this clone: In the same sample, other DNA sequences code for this CDR3. The gene calls are TRBV27 and TRBJ2-7, with D possibly being TRBD2 (6 bases). Germline V gene data show CDR1 as MNHEY and CDR2 as SMNVEV (reference sequence). The germline V and J ends were trimmed by 5 bases and 3 bases, with 11 bases remaining between them. This CDR3 is built from 13 residues. CDR3 sequence reads: CASSPGTRYEQYF. CDR3 DNA sequence: TGTGCCAGCAGTCCGGGGACTCGCTACGAGCAGTACTTC.

V is TRBV30 and J is TRBJ2-1; D possibly matches TRBD1 or TRBD2 (5 bases each). CDR3 size: 14 residues. Germline values: CDR1 GTSNPN, CDR2 SVGIG (reference sequence). Deletions cut 1 base from V and 4 bases from J, with 11 bases between. Written as DNA, the CDR3 is TGTGCCTGGAGTGAATCGGGACCATACAATGAGCAGTTCTTC. Translating it yields CAWSESGPYNEQFF.

V is TRBV11-2 and J is TRBJ1-1; no clear D gene. V lost 1 base, J lost 0 bases, and 9 bases lay in between. Germline values: CDR1 SGHAT, CDR2 FQNNGV. The CDR3 runs 15 residues. The CDR3 spells CASSLVRSVNTEAFF. The CDR3 region has the DNA TGTGCCAGCAGCTTAGTTCGTTCAGTGAACACTGAAGCTTTCTTT.

This chain joins TRBV7-6 and TRBJ2-1, with 9 positions matching TRBD1. V gave up 8 bases and J gave up 6 bases; unmatched junction bases: 11. The CDR3 length is 15 residues. Germline V CDR1 and CDR2: SGHVS, FNYEAQ. The CDR3 is CASQAGTGSTNEQFF. CDR3 DNA: TGTGCCAGCCAAGCCGGGACAGGGAGTACCAATGAGCAGTTCTTC. The whole variable domain, filled in from reference TRBV7-6 and TRBJ2-1, reads GAGVSQSPRYKVTKRGQDVALRCDPISGHVSLYWYRQALGQGPEFLTYFNYEAQQDKSGLPNDRFSAERPEGSISTLTIQRTEQRDSAMYRCASQAGTGSTNEQFFGPGTRLTVL.

The chain links TRBV7-8 to TRBJ2-5; tentative D call: TRBD2 (6 bases). CDR1 and CDR2 (germline): SGHVS, FQNEAQ. This CDR3 has 14 amino acids. The V end was cut by 5 bases, the J end by 7 bases, with 17 bases between. CDR3 protein: CASSPEGRDWTQYF. The CDR3 DNA reads as TGTGCCAGCAGCCCCGAGGGACGGGACTGGACCCAGTACTTC.